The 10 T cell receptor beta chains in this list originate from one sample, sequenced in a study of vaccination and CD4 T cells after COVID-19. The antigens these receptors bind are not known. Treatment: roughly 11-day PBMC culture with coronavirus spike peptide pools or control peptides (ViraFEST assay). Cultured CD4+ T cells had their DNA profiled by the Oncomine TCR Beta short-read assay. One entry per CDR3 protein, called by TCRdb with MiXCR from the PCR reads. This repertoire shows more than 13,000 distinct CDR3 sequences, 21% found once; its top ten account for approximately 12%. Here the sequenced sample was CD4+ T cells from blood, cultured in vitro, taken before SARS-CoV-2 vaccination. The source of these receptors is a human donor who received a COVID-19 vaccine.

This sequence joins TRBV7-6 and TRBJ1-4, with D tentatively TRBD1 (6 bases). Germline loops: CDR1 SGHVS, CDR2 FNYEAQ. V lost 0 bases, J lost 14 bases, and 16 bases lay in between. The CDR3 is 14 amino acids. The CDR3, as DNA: TGTGCCAGCAGCTTAGCGACAGGCTTAGGCGGGCTGTTTTTT. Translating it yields CASSLATGLGGLFF.

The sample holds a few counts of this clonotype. The CDR3 here is CASSPLPEDTQYF. The CDR3 nucleotides are TGTGCCAGCTCACCCCTACCAGAAGATACGCAGTATTTT. The rearrangement links TRBV18 to TRBJ2-3; D ambiguous. CDR1 and CDR2 (germline): KGHSH, LQKENI. The V end lost 3 bases, the J end lost 5 bases, and 9 bases lay between the germline ends. CDR3 length: 13 residues.

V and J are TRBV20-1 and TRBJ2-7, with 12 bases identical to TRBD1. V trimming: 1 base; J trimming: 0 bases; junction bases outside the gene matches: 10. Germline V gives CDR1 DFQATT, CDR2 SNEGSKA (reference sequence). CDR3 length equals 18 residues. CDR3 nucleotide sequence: TGCAGTGCTAGAGGGCTTGGGACAGGGGGCCCAAGCTCCTACGAGCAGTACTTC. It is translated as CSARGLGTGGPSSYEQYF.

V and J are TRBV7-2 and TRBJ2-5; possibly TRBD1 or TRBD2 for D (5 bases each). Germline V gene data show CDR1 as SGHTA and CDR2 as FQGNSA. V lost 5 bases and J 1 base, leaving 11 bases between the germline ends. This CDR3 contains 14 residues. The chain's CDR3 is CASSLGPTQETQYF. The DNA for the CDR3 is TGTGCCAGCAGCCTGGGACCAACCCAAGAGACCCAGTACTTC.

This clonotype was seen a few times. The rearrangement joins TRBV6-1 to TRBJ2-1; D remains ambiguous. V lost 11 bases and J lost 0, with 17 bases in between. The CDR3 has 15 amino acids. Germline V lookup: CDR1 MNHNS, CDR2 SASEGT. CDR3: CAVGFRIASYNEQFF. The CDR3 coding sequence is TGTGCCGTAGGATTTAGGATTGCCTCCTACAATGAGCAGTTCTTC.

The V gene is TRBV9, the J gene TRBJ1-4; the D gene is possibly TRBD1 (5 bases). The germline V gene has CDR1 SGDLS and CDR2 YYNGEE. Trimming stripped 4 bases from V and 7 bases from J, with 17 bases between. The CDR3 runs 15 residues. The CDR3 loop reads CASSPREGRGEKLFF. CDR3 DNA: TGTGCCAGCAGCCCCCGCGAGGGGCGGGGTGAAAAACTGTTTTTT. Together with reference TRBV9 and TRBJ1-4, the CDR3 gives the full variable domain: DSGVTQTPKHLITATGQRVTLRCSPRSGDLSVYWYQQSLDQGLQFLIQYYNGEERAKGNILERFSAQQFPDLHSELNLSSLELGDSALYFCASSPREGRGEKLFFGSGTQLSVL.

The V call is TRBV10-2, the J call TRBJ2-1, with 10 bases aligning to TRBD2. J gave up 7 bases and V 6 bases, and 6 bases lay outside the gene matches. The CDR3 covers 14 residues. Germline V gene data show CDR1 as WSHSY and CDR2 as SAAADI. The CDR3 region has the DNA TGCGCCAGCAGGAGCGGGGGGGCGCGAAATGAGCAGTTCTTC. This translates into CASRSGGARNEQFF.

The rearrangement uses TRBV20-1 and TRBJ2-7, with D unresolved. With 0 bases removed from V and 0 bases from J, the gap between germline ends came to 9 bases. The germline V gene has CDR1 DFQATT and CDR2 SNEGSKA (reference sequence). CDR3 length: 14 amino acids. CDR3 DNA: TGCAGTGCTAGAGATCCCCCGAGCTCCTACGAGCAGTACTTC. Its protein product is CSARDPPSSYEQYF.

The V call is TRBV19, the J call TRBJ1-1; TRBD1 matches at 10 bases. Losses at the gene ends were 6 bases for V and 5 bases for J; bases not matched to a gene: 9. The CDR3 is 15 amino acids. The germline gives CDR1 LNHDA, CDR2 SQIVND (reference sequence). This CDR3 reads CASSLGTGVGTEAFF. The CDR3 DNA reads TGTGCCAGTAGCCTCGGGACAGGGGTTGGGACTGAAGCTTTCTTT.

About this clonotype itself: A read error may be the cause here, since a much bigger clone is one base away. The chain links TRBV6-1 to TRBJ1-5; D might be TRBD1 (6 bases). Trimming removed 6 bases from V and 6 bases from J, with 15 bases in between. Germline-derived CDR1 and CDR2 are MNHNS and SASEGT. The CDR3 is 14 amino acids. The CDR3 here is CASRDPGVVQPQHF. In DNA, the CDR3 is TGTGCCAGCAGAGACCCAGGGGTGGTTCAGCCCCAGCATTTT.